This record looks at one TCR beta chain sequence and its context. The sample originates from a study of multiple sclerosis patients with progressive multifocal leukoencephalopathy. The time point was: time of PML onset. Profiling relied on immunoSEQ multiplex PCR, and the TCRdb table lists in-frame clones only, not all of them. The sample has about 31,000 clones, 85% seen once. CDR1 and CDR2 (germline): SGHRS, YFSETQ. The CDR3 is 13 amino acids. The sequenced sample was PBMCs, obtained from a patient treated with natalizumab. The sequence was obtained from a woman under 40 with progressive multifocal leukoencephalopathy. The chain recombines TRBV5-1 with TRBJ2-5; no firm D call. The J call could be wrong; TRBJ2-7 is a better fit for the DNA end. The CDR3 loop is CASSGGPGYEQYF. CDR3 bases: TGCGCCAGCAGTGGTGGGCCAGGCTACGAGCAGTACTTC.